This T cell receptor (beta chain) comes out of a study of OX40 agonist ivuxolimab in advanced cancers. Study-wide findings and caveats: Expanded peripheral T cell antigen specificity was not determined.

Profiled with immunoSEQ multiplex PCR; TCRdb holds only in-frame clones, not every one. The table lists some 83,000 clones, about 90% of them singletons. Regarding this clone: The target antigen is unknown.

The TCR originated in an adult with an advanced solid tumor such as melanoma, head and neck, liver or kidney cancer. Sequenced here: CD4+ or CD8+ T cells sorted from blood, sampled in a trial of the OX40 agonist ivuxolimab.

The CDR3: CASSPPGPTDYGYTF. CDR3 bases: TGTGCCAGCAGTCCTCCTGGACCGACCGACTATGGCTACACCTTC. The genes are TRBV7-9 and TRBJ1-2; D unresolved. The CDR3 is 15 amino acids. The germline V gene encodes CDR1 SEHNR and CDR2 FQNEAQ (reference sequence). V was trimmed by 6 bases and J by 3 bases, leaving 17 bases between them. The variable domain in full, with the rest retrieved from reference TRBV7-9 and TRBJ1-2, is DTGVSQNPRHKITKRGQNVTFRCDPISEHNRLYWYRQTLGQGPEFLTYFQNEAQLEKSRLLSDRFSAERPKGSFSTLEIQRTEQGDSAMYLCASSPPGPTDYGYTFGSGTRLTVV.